These 6 T cell receptor beta chains were all obtained from the same sample, sequenced in a study of blood T cell repertoires in COVID-19. Sequencing used immunoSEQ multiplex PCR; TCRdb keeps in-frame clones, though not all of them. In the table there are about 52,000 clones, around 91% of which are singletons. Sequencing was performed on peripheral blood. The source is a human donor in a cohort sampled during active COVID-19.

The V call is TRBV2, the J call TRBJ1-6; TRBD1 matches 8 bases. V was pared by 5 bases and J by 7 bases, with 10 bases of the junction left unmatched. Germline V CDR1 and CDR2: SNHLY, FYNNEI. The CDR3 is made up of 16 amino acids. Here the CDR3 DNA reads TGTGCCAGCAGTTCTACTAGACAGGGGTGGAATTCACCCCTCCACTTT. The encoded protein is CASSSTRQGWNSPLHF.

The rearrangement joins TRBV12-5 to TRBJ2-7; D remains ambiguous. V shed 1 base and J shed 2 bases, with 9 bases lying between them. Germline values: CDR1 LGHNT, CDR2 FRNRAP. The CDR3 runs 14 residues. CDR3 amino acids: CASGLGHPPYEQYF. The CDR3 bases are TGTGCTAGTGGTTTGGGACATCCCCCCTACGAGCAGTACTTC.

In its sample, this clone was seen once. The chain uses TRBV29-1 and TRBJ2-2; no clear D. CDR1 and CDR2 from the germline V gene are SQVTM and ANQGSEA. This CDR3 has 13 amino acids. V shed 6 bases and J shed 2 bases, with 10 bases lying between them. Here the CDR3 reads CSVDIQNTGELFF. CDR3 sequence (DNA): TGCAGCGTCGATATACAAAACACCGGGGAGCTGTTTTTT.

The chain uses TRBV19 and TRBJ2-5, with TRBD2 identical over 9 bases. Germline trimming cut 5 bases from V and 5 bases from J; bases unmatched to any gene: 12. CDR3 length equals 16 residues. The germline V gene has CDR1 LNHDA and CDR2 SQIVND (reference sequence). CDR3 sequence reads: CASSFSSGNRGETQYF. CDR3 coding DNA: TGTGCCAGTAGTTTCTCTAGCGGGAACCGTGGGGAGACCCAGTACTTC.

The chain has TRBV14 and TRBJ2-5, with TRBD1 matching 7 bases. J gave up 4 bases and V 1 base, and 6 bases lay outside the gene matches. CDR3 length: 15 residues. Germline assignment: CDR1 SGHDN and CDR2 FVKESK. CDR3 sequence (DNA): TGTGCCAGCAGCCAAGGAGGGGGCGGAGGAGAGACCCAGTACTTC. Encoded protein: CASSQGGGGGETQYF.

This clone came up once. The genes are TRBV27 and TRBJ2-7; 7 bases are shared with TRBD2. With V trimmed by 4 bases and J by 6 bases, 9 bases remained unmatched. Germline values: CDR1 MNHEY, CDR2 SMNVEV (reference sequence). This CDR3 has 14 amino acids. CDR3 sequence reads: CASSSWTSLVEQYF. CDR3 DNA sequence: TGTGCCAGCAGTTCCTGGACTAGTTTGGTCGAGCAGTACTTC.